The rows below give T cell receptor beta chains drawn from one sample of a study of cytomegalovirus exposure and HLA in healthy donors. Sequencing was performed with immunoSEQ multiplex PCR; in TCRdb, only in-frame clones are kept and a portion is missing. This table has over 150,000 clones, 75% appearing once. What was sequenced was PBMCs. These receptor sequences come from a man aged 18 to 29 in good health and CMV-seronegative. CDR3s include the opening cysteine and the closing phenylalanine or tryptophan. D genes are given only for firm matches. The size field is filled for only some rows; it gives once, few, many or a size class.

d_gene	v_gene	abundance	j_gene	CDR3nt	CDR3aa
.	TRBV7-9	.	TRBJ2-7	TGTGCCAGCAGCCAACAGGGGAGGCCCTACGAGCAGTACTTC	CASSQQGRPYEQYF
.	TRBV19	.	TRBJ2-1	TGTGCCAGTAGTACGCTAGGAAATGAGCAGTTCTTC	CASSTLGNEQFF
TRBD1	TRBV14	.	TRBJ2-3	TGTGCCAGCAGCCTAGACAGGGGGTGGACAGATACGCAGTATTTT	CASSLDRGWTDTQYF
.	TRBV19	.	TRBJ1-2	TGTGCCAGTAGACCTGAGCGGGCCCGGGGCTACACCTTC	CASRPERARGYTF
TRBD2	TRBV5-4	.	TRBJ2-1	TGTGCCAGCAGCTTGGGAGCTAGCGGGCCCGGTGAGCAGTTCTTC	CASSLGASGPGEQFF
TRBD2	TRBV5-1	few	TRBJ2-3	TGCGCCAGCAGCCTGCAGTTAGCGGGAGGCGAAGATACGCAGTATTTT	CASSLQLAGGEDTQYF
.	TRBV27	.	TRBJ1-3	TGTGCCAGCAGTTTATCCCAGAACTCTGGAAACACCATATATTTT	CASSLSQNSGNTIYF
.	TRBV5-6	once	TRBJ1-2	TGTGCCAGCAGCTTGGAGCCCTATGGCTACACCTTC	CASSLEPYGYTF
.	TRBV10-1	.	TRBJ1-2	TGCGCCAGCAGTGAGTCGATATGGGAGGGCTACACCTTC	CASSESIWEGYTF
.	TRBV18	.	TRBJ2-7	TGTGCCAGCTCACCACCGGCGGGGACCTGGGAGCAGTACTTC	CASSPPAGTWEQYF
.	TRBV27	.	TRBJ1-4	TGTGCCAGTTCGACAGACAGCGGGGGAAAACTGTTTTTT	CASSTDSGGKLFF
TRBD1	TRBV5-6	.	TRBJ2-2	TGTGCCAGCAGCAACGCCGGACAGGGGGTGAACACCGGGGAGCTGTTTTTT	CASSNAGQGVNTGELFF
.	TRBV6-5	.	TRBJ1-2	TGTGCCATCAAATCTCCGGGGGGCCCTAACTATGGCTACACCTTC	CAIKSPGGPNYGYTF
TRBD2	TRBV18	.	TRBJ2-1	TGTGCCAGCTCACCACTAGCGGGAGGGGAAAACAATGAGCAGTTCTTC	CASSPLAGGENNEQFF
TRBD1	TRBV28	many	TRBJ1-5	TGTGCCAGCAGTTTAGGACAGGGAAGGGGTGGCAATCAGCCCCAGCATTTT	CASSLGQGRGGNQPQHF
TRBD2	TRBV5-4	medium-sized	TRBJ2-3	TGTGCCAGCAGCCCCGGGACTAGCCCCACAGATACGCAGTATTTT	CASSPGTSPTDTQYF
.	TRBV5-1	.	TRBJ1-2	TGCGCCAGCAGCCCTAAGGACGGGGACTATGGCTACACCTTC	CASSPKDGDYGYTF
.	TRBV10-2	.	TRBJ1-1	TGCGCCACCTCGGTGGGGGGAGGGGCTGAAGCTTTCTTT	CATSVGGGAEAFF